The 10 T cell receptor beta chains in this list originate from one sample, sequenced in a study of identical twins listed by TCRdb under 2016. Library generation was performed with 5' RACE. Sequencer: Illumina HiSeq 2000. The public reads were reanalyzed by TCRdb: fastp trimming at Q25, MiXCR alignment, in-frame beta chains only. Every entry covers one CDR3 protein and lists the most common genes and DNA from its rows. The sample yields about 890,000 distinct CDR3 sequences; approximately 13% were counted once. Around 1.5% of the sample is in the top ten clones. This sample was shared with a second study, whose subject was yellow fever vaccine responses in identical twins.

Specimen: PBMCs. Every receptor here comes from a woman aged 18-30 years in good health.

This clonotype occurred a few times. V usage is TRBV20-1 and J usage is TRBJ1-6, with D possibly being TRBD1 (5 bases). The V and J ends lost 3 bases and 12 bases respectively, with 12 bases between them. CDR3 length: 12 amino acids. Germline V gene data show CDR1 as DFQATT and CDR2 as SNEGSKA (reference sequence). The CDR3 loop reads CSARGTGGPLHF. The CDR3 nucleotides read TGCAGTGCTAGGGGGACGGGGGGACCCCTCCACTTT.

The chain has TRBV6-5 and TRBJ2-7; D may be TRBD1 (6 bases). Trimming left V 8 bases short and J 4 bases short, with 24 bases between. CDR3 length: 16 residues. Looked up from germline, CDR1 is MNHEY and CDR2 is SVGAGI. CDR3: CASGSRRGGAQYEQYF. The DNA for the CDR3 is TGTGCCAGCGGTTCCCGGAGAGGGGGAGCGCAATACGAGCAGTACTTC.

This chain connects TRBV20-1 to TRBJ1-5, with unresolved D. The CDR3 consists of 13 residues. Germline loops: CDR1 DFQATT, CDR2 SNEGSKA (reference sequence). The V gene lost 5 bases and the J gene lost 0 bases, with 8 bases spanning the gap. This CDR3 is CSAQTSSNQPQHF. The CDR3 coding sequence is TGCAGTGCTCAAACCTCTAGCAATCAGCCCCAGCATTTT.

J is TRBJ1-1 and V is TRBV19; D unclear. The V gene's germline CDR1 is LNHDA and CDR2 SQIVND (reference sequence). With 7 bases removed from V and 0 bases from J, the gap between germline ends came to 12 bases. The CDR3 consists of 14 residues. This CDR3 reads CASTHRPLNTEAFF. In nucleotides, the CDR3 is TGTGCCAGTACCCACCGCCCACTGAACACTGAAGCTTTCTTT.

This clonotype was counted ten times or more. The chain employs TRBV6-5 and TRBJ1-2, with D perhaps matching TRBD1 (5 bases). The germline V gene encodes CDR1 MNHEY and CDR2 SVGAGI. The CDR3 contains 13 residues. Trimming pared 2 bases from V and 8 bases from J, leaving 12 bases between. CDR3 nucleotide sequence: TGTGCCAGCAGTTACGGCGCAGGGAAGGGCTACACCTTC. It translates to CASSYGAGKGYTF.

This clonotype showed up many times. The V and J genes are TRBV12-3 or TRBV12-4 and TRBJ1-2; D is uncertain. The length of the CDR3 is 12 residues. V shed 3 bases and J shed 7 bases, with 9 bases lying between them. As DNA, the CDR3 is TGTGCCAGCAGTTTCGTGTCAGGTGGCTACACCTTC. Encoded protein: CASSFVSGGYTF.

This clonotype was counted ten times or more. In DNA form, the CDR3 reads TGTGCCAGCAGTGGGGCAGGGGGTGGGCAGCCCCAGCATTTT. It is translated as CASSGAGGGQPQHF. The chain employs TRBV12-3 or TRBV12-4 and TRBJ1-5, with 7 bases identical to TRBD1. Unmatched junction bases numbered 8, after V lost 5 bases and J lost 7 bases. The CDR3 has 14 amino acids.

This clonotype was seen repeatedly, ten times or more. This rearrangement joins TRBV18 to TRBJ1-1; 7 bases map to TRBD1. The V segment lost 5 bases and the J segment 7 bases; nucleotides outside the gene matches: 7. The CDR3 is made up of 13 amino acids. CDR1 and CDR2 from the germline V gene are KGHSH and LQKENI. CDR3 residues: CASSWFRDSEAFF. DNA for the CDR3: TGTGCCAGCTCATGGTTCCGGGACAGTGAAGCTTTCTTT.

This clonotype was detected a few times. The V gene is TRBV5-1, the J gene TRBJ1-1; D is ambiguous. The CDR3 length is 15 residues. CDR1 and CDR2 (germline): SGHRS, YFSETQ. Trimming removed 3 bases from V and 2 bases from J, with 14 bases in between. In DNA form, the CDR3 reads TGCGCCAGCAGCTCCGTTGTTGGGCCCAACACTGAAGCTTTCTTT. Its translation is CASSSVVGPNTEAFF.

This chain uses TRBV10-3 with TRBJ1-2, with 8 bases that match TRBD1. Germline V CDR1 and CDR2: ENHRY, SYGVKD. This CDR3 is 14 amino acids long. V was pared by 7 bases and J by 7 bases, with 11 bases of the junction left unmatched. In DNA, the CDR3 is TGTGCCATCACTTCAGACAGGGGAGGGGGTGGCTACACCTTC. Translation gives CAITSDRGGGGYTF.